This TCR beta chain was sequenced for a study of blood T cell repertoires in COVID-19. At the level of the study: The United States, Italy and Spain supplied acute and convalescent COVID-19 samples.

This CDR3 contains 15 residues. Trimming removed 7 bases from V and 0 bases from J, with 12 bases in between. Germline V CDR1 and CDR2: MNHEY, SMNVEV (reference sequence). The authors' processing: Estimation of nucleated cell counts relied on the amplification of reference gene primers. Libraries were prepared by immunoSEQ multiplex PCR; TCRdb keeps only in-frame clonotypes and omits some of them. That table furnishes V, J and clone size, whereas the DNA furnished D and trimming. The data hold about 170,000 clones, with over 70% observed a single time. Individuals aged roughly 18 to 95 years were recruited from roughly 23 US areas.

Sequencing was carried out using PBMCs or T cells enriched from blood (not recorded which). This TCR was recovered from a woman aged 45-59 years in a cohort exposed to, infected with or recovered from COVID-19 (not recorded which). The J gene is TRBJ1-4, the V gene TRBV27; D is uncertain. CDR3 amino acids: CASILSGATNEKLFF. The DNA of the CDR3 is TGTGCCAGCATTCTGTCGGGAGCAACTAATGAAAAACTGTTTTTT.